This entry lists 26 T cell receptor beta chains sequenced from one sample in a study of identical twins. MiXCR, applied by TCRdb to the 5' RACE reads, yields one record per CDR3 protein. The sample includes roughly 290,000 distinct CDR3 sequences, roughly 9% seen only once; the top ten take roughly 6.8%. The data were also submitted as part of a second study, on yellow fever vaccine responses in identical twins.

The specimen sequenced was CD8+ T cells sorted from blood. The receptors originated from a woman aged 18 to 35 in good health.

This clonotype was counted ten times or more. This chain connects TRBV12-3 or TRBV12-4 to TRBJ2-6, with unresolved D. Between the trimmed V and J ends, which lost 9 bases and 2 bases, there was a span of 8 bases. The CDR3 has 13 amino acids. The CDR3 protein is CASNWAGANVLTF. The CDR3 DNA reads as TGTGCCAGTAACTGGGCTGGGGCCAACGTCCTGACTTTC.

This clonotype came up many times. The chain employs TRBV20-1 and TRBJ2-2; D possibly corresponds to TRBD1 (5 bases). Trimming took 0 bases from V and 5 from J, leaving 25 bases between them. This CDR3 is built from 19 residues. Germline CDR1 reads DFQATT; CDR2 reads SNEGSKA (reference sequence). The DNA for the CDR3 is TGCAGTGCTAGAGATATTGGGGCCGGAGACCAAAGGGCTACCGGGGAGCTGTTTTTT. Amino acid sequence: CSARDIGAGDQRATGELFF.

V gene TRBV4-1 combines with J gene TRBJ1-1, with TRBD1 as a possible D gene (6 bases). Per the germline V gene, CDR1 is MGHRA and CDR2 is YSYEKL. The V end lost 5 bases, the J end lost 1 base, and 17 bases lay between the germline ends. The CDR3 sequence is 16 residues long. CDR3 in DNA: TGCGCCAGCAGCTACAAACCGGGGGCGCCGAACACTGAAGCTTTCTTT. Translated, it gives CASSYKPGAPNTEAFF.

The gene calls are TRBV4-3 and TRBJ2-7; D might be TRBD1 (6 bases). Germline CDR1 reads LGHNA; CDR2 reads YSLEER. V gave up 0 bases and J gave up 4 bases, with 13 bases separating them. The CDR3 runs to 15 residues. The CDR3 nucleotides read TGCGCCAGCAGCCAAGATTTTGAGGGGGAATACGAGCAGTACTTC. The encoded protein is CASSQDFEGEYEQYF.

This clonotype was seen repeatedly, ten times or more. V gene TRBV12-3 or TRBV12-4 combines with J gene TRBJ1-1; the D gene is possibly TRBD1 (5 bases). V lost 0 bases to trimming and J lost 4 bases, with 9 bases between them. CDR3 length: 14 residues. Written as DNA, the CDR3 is TGTGCCAGCAGTTTAGCGGGGGTGGGCACTGAAGCTTTCTTT. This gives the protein CASSLAGVGTEAFF.

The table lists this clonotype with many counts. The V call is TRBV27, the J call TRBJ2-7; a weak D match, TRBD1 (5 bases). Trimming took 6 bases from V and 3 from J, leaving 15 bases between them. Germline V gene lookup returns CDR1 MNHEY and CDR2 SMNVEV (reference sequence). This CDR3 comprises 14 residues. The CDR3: CASSDRWNNYEQYF. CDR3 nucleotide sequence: TGTGCCAGCAGCGACAGATGGAATAACTACGAGCAGTACTTC.

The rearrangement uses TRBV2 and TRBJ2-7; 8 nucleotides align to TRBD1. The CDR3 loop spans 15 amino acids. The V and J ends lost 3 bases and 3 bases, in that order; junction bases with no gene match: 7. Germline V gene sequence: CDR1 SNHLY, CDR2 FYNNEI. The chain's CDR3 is CASSDPRTGRYEQYF. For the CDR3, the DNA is TGTGCCAGCAGTGACCCGCGGACAGGGCGCTACGAGCAGTACTTC.

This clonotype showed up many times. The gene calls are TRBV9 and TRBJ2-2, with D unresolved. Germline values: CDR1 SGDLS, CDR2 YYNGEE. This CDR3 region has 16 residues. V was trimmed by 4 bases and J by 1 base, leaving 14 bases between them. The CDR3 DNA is TGTGCCAGCAGCCACATAAGCAACAAGAACACCGGGGAGCTGTTTTTT. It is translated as CASSHISNKNTGELFF. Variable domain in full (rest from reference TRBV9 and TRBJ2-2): DSGVTQTPKHLITATGQRVTLRCSPRSGDLSVYWYQQSLDQGLQFLIQYYNGEERAKGNILERFSAQQFPDLHSELNLSSLELGDSALYFCASSHISNKNTGELFFGEGSRLTVL.

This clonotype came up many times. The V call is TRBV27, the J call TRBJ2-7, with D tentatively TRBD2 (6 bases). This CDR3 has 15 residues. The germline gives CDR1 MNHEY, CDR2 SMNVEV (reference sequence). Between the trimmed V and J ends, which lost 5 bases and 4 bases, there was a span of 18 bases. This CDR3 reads CASSLSSGFLYEQYF. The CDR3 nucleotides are TGTGCCAGCAGTCTCTCGAGCGGGTTCCTATACGAGCAGTACTTC.

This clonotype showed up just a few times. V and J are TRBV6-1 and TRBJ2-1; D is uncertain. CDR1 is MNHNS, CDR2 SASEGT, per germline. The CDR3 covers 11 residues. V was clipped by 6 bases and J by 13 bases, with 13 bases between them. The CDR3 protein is CASSTTRFQFF. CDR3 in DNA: TGTGCCAGCAGCACTACACGTTTTCAGTTCTTC.

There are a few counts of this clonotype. CDR3 amino acids: CASSAGDRATPENYGYTF. CDR3 in DNA: TGTGCCAGCAGTGCGGGCGATCGGGCAACACCAGAAAACTATGGCTACACCTTC. This chain joins TRBV2 and TRBJ1-2, with D unclear. V was pared by 4 bases and J by 2 bases, with 23 bases between. Germline V gene lookup returns CDR1 SNHLY and CDR2 FYNNEI. The CDR3 extends over 18 amino acids.

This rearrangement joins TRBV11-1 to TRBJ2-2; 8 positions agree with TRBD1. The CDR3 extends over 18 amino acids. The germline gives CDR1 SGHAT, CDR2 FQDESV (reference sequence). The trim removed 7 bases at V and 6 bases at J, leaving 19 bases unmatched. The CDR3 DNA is TGTGCCAGCACCTCACCTTACTGGACAGGGATGAGCCCCGGGGAGCTGTTTTTT. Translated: CASTSPYWTGMSPGELFF.

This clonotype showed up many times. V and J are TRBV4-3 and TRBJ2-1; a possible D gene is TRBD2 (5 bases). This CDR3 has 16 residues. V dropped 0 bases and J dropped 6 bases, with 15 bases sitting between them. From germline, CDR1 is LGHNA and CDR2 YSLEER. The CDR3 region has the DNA TGCGCCAGCAGCCAAGATGGGGTCGAGGGCCGCAATGAGCAGTTCTTC. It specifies CASSQDGVEGRNEQFF.

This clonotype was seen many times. CDR3 DNA: TGCGCCAGCAGCCGACAAGCGGGAAGCTCCTACAATGAGCAGTTCTTC. Amino acid sequence: CASSRQAGSSYNEQFF. The V and J genes are TRBV4-3 and TRBJ2-1; 7 bases match TRBD2. Germline trimming cut 4 bases from V and 0 bases from J; bases unmatched to any gene: 6. Germline CDR1 and CDR2: LGHNA and YSLEER. This CDR3 region has 16 residues.

The CDR3 is CASSEGNTDTQYF. The CDR3 DNA follows: TGTGCCAGCAGTGAGGGTAACACAGATACGCAGTATTTT. The chain has TRBV6-4 and TRBJ2-3; D is undetermined. Trimming pared 3 bases from V and 2 bases from J, leaving 6 bases between. The V gene's germline CDR1 is MRHNA and CDR2 SNTAGT. The CDR3 loop spans 13 amino acids.

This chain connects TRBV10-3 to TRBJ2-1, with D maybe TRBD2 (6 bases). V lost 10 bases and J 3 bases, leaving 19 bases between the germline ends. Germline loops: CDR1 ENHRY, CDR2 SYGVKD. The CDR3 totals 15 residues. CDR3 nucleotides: TGTGCCACCCTACGAGAATGGGAGGACTACAATGAGCAGTTCTTC. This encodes CATLREWEDYNEQFF.

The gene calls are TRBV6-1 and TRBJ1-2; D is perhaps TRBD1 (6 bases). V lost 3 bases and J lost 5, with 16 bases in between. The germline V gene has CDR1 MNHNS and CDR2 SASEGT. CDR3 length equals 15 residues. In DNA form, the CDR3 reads TGTGCCAGCAGTGACGCAGGGGTCGGATGGTATGGCTACACCTTC. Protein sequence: CASSDAGVGWYGYTF.

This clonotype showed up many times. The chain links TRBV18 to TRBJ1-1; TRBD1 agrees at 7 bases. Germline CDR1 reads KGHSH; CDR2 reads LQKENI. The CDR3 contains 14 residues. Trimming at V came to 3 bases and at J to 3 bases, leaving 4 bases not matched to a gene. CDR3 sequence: CASSPVGTDTEAFF. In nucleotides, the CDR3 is TGTGCCAGCTCACCCGTCGGGACAGACACTGAAGCTTTCTTT.

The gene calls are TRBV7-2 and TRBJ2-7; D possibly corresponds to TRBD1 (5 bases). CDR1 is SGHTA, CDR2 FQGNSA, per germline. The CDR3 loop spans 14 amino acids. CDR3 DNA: TGTGCTCACAGCTTATACCAGGGTTACTACGAGCAGTACTTC. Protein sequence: CAHSLYQGYYEQYF. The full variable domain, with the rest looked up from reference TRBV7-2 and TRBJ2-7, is GAGVSQSPSNKVTEKGKDVELRCDPISGHTALYWYRQSLGQGLEFLIYFQGNSAPDKSGLPSDRFSAERTGGSVSTLTIQRTQQEDSAVYLCAHSLYQGYYEQYFGPGTRLTVT.

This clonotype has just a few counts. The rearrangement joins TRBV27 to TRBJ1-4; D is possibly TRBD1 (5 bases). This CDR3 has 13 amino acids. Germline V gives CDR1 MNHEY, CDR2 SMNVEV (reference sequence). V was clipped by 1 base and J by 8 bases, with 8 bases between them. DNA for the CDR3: TGTGCCAGCAGTTTATTAGGGGCGGAAAAACTGTTTTTT. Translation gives CASSLLGAEKLFF.

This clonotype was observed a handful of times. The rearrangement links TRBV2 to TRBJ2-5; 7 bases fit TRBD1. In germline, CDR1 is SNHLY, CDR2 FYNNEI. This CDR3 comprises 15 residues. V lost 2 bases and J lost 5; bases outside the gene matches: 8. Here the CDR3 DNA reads TGTGCCAGCAGTGAATTCGAGGGGGCGTGGGAGACCCAGTACTTC. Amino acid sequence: CASSEFEGAWETQYF.

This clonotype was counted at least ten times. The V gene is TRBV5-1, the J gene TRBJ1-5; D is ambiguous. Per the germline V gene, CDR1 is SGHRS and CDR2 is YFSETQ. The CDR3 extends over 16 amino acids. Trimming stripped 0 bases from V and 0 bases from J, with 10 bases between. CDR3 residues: CASSLAAAYSNQPQHF. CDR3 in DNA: TGCGCCAGCAGCTTGGCGGCAGCATATAGCAATCAGCCCCAGCATTTT.

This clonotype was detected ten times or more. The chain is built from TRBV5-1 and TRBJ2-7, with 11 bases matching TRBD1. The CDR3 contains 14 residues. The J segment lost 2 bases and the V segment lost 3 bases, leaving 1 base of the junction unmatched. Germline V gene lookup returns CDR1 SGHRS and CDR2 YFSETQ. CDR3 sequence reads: CASSWDRGTYEQYF. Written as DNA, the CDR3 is TGCGCCAGCAGCTGGGACAGGGGGACCTACGAGCAGTACTTC.

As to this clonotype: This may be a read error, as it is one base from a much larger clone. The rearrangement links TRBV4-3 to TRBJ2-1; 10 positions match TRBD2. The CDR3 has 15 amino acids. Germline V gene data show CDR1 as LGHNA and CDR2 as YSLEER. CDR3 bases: TGCGTCAGCAGCGACCGTGAGCGGGAGGGCCATGAGCAGTTCTTC. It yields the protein CVSSDREREGHEQFF.

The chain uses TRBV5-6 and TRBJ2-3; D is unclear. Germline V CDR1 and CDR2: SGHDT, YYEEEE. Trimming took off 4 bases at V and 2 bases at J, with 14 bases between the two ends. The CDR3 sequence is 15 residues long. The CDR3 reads CASSPTPWSTDTQYF. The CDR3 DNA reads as TGTGCCAGCAGCCCAACCCCGTGGTCCACAGATACGCAGTATTTT. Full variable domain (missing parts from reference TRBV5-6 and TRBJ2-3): DAGVTQSPTHLIKTRGQQVTLRCSPKSGHDTVSWYQQALGQGPQFIFQYYEEEERQRGNFPDRFSGHQFPNYSSELNVNALLLGDSALYLCASSPTPWSTDTQYFGPGTRLTVL.

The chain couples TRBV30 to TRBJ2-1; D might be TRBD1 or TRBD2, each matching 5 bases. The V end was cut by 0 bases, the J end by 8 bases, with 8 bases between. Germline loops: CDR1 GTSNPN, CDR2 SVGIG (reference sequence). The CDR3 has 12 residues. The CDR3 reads CAWSVRDDEQFF. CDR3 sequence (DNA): TGTGCCTGGAGTGTTAGGGACGATGAGCAGTTCTTC.